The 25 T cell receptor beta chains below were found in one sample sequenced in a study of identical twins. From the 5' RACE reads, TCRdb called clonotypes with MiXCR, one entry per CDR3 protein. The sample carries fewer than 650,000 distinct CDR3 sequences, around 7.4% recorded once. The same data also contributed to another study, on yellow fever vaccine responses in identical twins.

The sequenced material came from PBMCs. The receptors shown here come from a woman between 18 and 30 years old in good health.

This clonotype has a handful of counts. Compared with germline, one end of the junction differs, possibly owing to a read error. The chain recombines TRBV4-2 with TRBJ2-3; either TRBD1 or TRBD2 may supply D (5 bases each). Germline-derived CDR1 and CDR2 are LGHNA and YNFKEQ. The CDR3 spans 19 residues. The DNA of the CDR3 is TGTGCCAGCACCCAAGGGACCCTAGGACGGTCCCCCAGCACAGATACGCAGTATTTT. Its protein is CASTQGTLGRSPSTDTQYF.

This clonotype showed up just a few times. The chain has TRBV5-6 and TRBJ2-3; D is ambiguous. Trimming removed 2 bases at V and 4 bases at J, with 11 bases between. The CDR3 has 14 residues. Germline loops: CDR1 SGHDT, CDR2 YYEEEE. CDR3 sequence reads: CASSLPRSADTQYF. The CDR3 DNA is TGTGCCAGCAGCTTACCCCGCTCGGCAGATACGCAGTATTTT.

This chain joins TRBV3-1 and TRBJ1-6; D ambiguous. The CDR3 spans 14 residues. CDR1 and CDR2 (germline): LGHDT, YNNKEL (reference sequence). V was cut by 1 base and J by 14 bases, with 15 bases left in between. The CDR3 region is CASSQVLTTGTLHF. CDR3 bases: TGTGCCAGCAGCCAAGTTTTAACAACCGGCACCCTCCACTTT. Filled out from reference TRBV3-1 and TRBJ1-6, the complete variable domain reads DTAVSQTPKYLVTQMGNDKSIKCEQNLGHDTMYWYKQDSKKFLKIMFSYNNKELIINETVPNRFSPKSPDKAHLNLHINSLELGDSAVYFCASSQVLTTGTLHFGNGTRLTVT.

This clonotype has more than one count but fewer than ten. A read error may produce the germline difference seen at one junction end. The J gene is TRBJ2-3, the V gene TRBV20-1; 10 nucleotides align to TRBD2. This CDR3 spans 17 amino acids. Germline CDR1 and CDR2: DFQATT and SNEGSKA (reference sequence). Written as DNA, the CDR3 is TGCTGTGCTAGAGATTTCGCTAGCGGGAGTGTCGGAGATACGCAGTATTTT. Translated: CCARDFASGSVGDTQYF.

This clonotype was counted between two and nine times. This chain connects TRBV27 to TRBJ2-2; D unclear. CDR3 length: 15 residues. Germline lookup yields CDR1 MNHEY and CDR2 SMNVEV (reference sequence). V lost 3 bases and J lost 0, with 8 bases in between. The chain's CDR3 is CASSFADANTGELFF. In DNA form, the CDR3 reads TGTGCCAGCAGTTTTGCGGACGCGAACACCGGGGAGCTGTTTTTT.

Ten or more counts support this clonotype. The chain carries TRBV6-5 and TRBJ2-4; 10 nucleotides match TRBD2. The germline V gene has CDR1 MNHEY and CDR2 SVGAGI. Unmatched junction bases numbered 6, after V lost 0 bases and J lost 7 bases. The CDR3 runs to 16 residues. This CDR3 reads CASSYSASGSMNIQYF. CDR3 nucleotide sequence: TGTGCCAGCAGTTACTCGGCTAGCGGGAGTATGAACATTCAGTACTTC.

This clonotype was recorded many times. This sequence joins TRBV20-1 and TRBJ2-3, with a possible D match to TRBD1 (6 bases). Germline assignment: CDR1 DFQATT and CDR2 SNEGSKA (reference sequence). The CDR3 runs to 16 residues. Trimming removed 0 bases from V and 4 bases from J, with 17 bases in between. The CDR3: CSARDGRGAVPDTQYF. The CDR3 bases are TGCAGTGCTAGAGATGGCAGGGGCGCCGTGCCAGATACGCAGTATTTT.

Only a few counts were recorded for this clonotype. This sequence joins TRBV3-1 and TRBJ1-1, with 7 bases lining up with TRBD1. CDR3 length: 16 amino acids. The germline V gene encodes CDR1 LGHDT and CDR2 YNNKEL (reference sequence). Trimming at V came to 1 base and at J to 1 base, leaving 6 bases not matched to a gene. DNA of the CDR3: TGTGCCAGCAGCCAAGCGGCGGCAGGGGGGAACACTGAAGCTTTCTTT. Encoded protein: CASSQAAAGGNTEAFF.

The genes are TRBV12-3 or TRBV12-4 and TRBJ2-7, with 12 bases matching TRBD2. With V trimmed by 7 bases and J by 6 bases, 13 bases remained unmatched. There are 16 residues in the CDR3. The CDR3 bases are TGTGCCAGCACCACAGGACTAGCGGGGCCCCTAGGCGAGCAGTACTTC. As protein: CASTTGLAGPLGEQYF.

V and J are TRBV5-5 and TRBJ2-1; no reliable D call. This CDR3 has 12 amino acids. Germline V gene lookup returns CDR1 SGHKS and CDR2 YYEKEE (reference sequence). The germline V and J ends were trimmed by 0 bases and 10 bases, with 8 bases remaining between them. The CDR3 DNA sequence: TGTGCCAGCAGCTTGGCGGCGGCGGAGCAGTTCTTC. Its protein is CASSLAAAEQFF.

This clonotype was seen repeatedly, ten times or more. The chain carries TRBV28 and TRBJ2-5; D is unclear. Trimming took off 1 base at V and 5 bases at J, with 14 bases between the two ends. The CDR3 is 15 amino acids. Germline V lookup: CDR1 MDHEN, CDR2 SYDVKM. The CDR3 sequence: CASSLSIGSAETQYF. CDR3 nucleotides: TGTGCCAGCAGTTTATCCATCGGCTCAGCGGAGACCCAGTACTTC.

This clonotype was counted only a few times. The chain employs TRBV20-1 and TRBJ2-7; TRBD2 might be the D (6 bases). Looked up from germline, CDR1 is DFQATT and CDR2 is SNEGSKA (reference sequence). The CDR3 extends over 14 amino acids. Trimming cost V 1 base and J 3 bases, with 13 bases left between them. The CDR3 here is CSARGIAERYEQYF. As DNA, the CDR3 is TGCAGTGCTAGAGGAATAGCGGAACGCTACGAGCAGTACTTC.

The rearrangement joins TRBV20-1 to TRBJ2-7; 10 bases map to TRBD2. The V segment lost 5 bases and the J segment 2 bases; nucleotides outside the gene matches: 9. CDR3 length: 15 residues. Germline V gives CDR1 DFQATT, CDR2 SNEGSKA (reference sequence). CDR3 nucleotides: TGCAGTGCTTTGGACCTAGCGGGGGAAACCTACGAGCAGTACGTC. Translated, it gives CSALDLAGETYEQYV.

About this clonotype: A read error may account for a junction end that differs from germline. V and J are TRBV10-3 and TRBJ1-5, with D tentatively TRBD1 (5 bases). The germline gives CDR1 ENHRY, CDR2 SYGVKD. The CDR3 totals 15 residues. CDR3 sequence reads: CAIGESGHRGEPQHF. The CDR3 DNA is TGTGCCATCGGTGAGTCGGGCCACCGAGGGGAGCCCCAGCATTTT.

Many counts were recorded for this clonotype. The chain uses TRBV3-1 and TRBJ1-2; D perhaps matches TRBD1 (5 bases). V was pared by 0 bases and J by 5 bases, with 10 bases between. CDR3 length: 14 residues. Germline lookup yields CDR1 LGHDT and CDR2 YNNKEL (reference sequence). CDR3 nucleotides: TGTGCCAGCAGCCAAGACAAGGGGCCTTATGGCTACACCTTC. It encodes CASSQDKGPYGYTF.

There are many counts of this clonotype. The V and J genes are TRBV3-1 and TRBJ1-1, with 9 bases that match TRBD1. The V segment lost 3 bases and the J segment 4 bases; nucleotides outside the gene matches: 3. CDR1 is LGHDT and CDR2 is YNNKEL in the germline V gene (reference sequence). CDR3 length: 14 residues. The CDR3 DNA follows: TGTGCCAGCAGCCACGTGGGACAGGGCACTGAAGCTTTCTTT. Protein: CASSHVGQGTEAFF.

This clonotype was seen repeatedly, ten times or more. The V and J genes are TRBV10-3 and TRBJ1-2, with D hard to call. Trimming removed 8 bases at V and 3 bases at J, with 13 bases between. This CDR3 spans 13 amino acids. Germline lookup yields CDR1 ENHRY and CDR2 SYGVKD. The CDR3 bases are TGTGCCATCGCCGGGTCCGTTGACTATGGCTACACCTTC. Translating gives CAIAGSVDYGYTF.

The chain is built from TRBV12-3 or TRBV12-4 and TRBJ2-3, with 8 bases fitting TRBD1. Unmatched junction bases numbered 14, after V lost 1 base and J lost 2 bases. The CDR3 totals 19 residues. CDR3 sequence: CASSLVKPGGQGFTDTQYF. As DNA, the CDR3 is TGTGCCAGCAGTTTAGTCAAACCAGGCGGACAGGGATTCACAGATACGCAGTATTTT.

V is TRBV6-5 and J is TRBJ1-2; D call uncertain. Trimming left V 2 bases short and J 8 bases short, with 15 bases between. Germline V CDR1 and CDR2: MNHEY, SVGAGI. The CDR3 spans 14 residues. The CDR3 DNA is TGTGCCAGCAGTTACCCCCCGAGCGGGGAGGGCTACACCTTC. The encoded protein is CASSYPPSGEGYTF.

CDR3 residues: CASSQDGTSGIPYNEQFF. DNA for the CDR3: TGTGCCAGCAGCCAAGATGGTACTAGCGGGATCCCCTACAATGAGCAGTTCTTC. The chain uses TRBV3-1 and TRBJ2-1; TRBD2 matches at 10 bases. Looked up from germline, CDR1 is LGHDT and CDR2 is YNNKEL (reference sequence). This CDR3 is 18 amino acids long. The trim removed 0 bases at V and 2 bases at J, leaving 7 bases unmatched.

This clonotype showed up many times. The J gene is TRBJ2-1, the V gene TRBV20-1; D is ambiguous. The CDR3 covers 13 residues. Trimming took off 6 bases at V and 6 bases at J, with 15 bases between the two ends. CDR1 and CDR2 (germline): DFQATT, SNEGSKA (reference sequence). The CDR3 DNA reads TGCAGTGCCATCCGCGAGAACGGCAATGAGCAGTTCTTC. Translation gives CSAIRENGNEQFF.

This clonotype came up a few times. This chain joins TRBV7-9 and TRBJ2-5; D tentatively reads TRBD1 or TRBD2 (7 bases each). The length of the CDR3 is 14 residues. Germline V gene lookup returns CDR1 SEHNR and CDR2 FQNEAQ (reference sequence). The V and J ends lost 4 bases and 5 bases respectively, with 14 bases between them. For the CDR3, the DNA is TGTGCCAGCAGCTATAACAGGGGAGGGGAGACCCAGTACTTC. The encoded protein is CASSYNRGGETQYF.

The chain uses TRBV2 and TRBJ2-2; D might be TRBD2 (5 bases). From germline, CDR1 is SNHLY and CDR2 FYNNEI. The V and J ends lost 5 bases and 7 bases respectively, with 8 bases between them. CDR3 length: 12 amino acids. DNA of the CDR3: TGTGCCAGCAGTTTTACTAGCGGGGAGCTGTTTTTT. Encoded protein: CASSFTSGELFF.

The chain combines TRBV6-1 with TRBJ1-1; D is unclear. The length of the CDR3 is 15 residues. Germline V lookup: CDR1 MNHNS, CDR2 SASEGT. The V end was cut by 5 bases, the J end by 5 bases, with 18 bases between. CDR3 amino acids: CASSLGSPKTTEAFF. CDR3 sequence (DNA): TGTGCCAGCAGTCTCGGATCCCCGAAGACTACTGAAGCTTTCTTT.

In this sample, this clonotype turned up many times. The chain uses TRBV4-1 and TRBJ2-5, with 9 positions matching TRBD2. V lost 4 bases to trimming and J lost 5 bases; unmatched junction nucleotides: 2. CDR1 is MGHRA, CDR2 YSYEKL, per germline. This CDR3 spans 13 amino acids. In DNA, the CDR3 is TGCGCCAGCAGCCGTCTAGCGGGGGAGACCCAGTACTTC. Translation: CASSRLAGETQYF.